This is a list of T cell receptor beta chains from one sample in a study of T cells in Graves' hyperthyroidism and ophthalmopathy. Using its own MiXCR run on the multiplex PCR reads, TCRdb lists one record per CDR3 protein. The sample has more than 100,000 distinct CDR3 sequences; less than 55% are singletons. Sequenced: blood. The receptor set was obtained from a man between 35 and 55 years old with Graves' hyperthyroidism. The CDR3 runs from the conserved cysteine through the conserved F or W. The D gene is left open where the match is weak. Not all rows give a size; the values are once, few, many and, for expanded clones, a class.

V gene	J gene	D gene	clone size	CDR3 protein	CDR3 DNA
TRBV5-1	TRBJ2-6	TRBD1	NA	CASSLQGVGANVLTF	TGCGCCAGCAGCTTACAGGGGGTTGGGGCCAACGTCCTGACTTTC
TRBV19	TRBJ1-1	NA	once	CASSMEGGNTEAFF	TGTGCCAGTAGTATGGAGGGGGGGAACACTGAAGCTTTCTTT
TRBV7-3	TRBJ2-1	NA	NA	CARSSYNEQFF	TGTGCCAGAAGCTCCTACAATGAGCAGTTCTTC
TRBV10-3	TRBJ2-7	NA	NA	CAISDSGFYLCAWDRDYEQYF	NA
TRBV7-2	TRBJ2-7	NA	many	CASSLGPSYEQYF	TGTGCCAGCAGCTTAGGACCCTCCTACGAGCAGTACTTC
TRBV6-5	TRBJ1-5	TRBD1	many	CASSPGGSNQPQHF	TGTGCCAGCAGTCCAGGGGGGAGCAATCAGCCCCAGCATTTT
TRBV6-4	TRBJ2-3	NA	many	CASSGQWGDTQYF	TGTGCCAGCAGTGGACAGTGGGGAGATACGCAGTATTTT
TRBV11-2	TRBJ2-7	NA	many	CASSLNKGEQYF	TGTGCCAGCAGCTTAAATAAGGGGGAGCAGTACTTC
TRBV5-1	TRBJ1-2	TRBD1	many	CASSLSTGGDGYTF	TGCGCCAGCAGCTTGAGTACAGGGGGGGATGGCTACACCTTC
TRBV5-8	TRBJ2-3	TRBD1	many	CASSWQGAGDTQYF	TGTGCCAGCAGCTGGCAGGGGGCTGGTGATACGCAGTATTTT
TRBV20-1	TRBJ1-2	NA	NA	CSARDSSANYGYTF	TGCAGTGCTAGGGACAGTTCGGCTAACTATGGCTACACCTTC
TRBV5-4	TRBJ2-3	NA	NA	CAWSRFSTDTQYF	TGTGCCTGGAGTAGGTTTAGCACAGATACGCAGTATTTT
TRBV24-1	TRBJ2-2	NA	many	CATSDWRGATGELFF	TGTGCCACCAGTGATTGGAGGGGGGCGACCGGGGAGCTGTTTTTT
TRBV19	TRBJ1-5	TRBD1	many	CASRDRGDQPQHF	TGTGCCAGTCGTGACAGGGGGGACCAGCCCCAGCATTTT
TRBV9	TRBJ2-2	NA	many	CASSTRDVPNTGELFF	TGTGCCAGCAGCACCCGTGATGTACCCAACACCGGGGAGCTGTTTTTT
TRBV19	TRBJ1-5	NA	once	CASSIVGEQPQHF	TGTGCCAGTAGTATAGTTGGGGAACAGCCCCAGCATTTT
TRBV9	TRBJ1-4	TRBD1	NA	CASSKEQGPNEKLFF	TGTGCCAGCAGCAAAGAACAGGGGCCTAATGAAAAACTGTTTTTT
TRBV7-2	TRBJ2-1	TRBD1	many	CASSLGWDSAYNEQFF	TGTGCCAGCAGCTTAGGTTGGGACAGTGCCTACAATGAGCAGTTCTTC
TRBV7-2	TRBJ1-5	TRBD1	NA	CASSLVGTANQPQHF	TGTGCCAGCAGCTTAGTGGGGACAGCTAATCAGCCCCAGCATTTT
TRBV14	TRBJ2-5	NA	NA	CASSLTPQLTGETQYF	TGTGCCAGCAGCCTCACGCCGCAGCTCACCGGGGAGACCCAGTACTTC
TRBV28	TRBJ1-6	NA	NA	CASSPGRGNSPLHF	TGTGCCAGCAGCCCCGGACGGGGAAATTCACCCCTCCACTTT
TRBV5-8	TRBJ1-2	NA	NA	CASSLSGRTHKGYTF	TGTGCCAGCAGCTTGAGTGGCCGAACGCACAAGGGCTACACCTTC
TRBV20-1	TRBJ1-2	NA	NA	CSAGQTYGYTF	TGCAGTGCTGGACAAACCTATGGCTACACCTTC
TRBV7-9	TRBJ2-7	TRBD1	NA	CASSEDRDFIYEQYF	TGTGCCAGCAGCGAGGACAGGGATTTTATCTACGAGCAGTACTTC